The sequence of this T cell receptor beta chain was determined in a study of OX40 agonist ivuxolimab in advanced cancers. Study summary: Ivuxolimab is a fully human IgG2 antibody that activates OX40 (CD134). Previous treatment with anti-PD-1, anti-PD-L1 or anti-CTLA-4 therapy was allowed; 30% to 50% had received some.

TCRdb keeps only in-frame clones here, not all; method: immunoSEQ multiplex PCR. The sample has some 100,000 clones; 89% are singletons. CDR3 length equals 13 residues. Germline CDR1 and CDR2: MRHNA and SNTAGT. Trimming shortened V by 3 bases and J by 9 bases, and 12 bases separated the two germline ends. Concerning this clone: Its antigen remains unidentified.

Study-wide findings and caveats: CD4+ T cells averaged fewer expanded clones than CD8+ T cells. By week 6 at 0.1 to 3.0 mg/kg, blood CD4+ and CD8+ T cells had expanded clonally.

The sample in question was CD4+ or CD8+ T cells sorted from blood, obtained in a trial of the OX40 agonist ivuxolimab. The chain links TRBV6-4 to TRBJ2-1, with D perhaps matching TRBD2 (5 bases). The receptor was derived from an adult with an advanced solid tumor such as melanoma, head and neck, liver or kidney cancer. In DNA, the CDR3 is TGTGCCAGCAGTGAGACTACCGATAGTGAGCAGTTCTTC. It is translated as CASSETTDSEQFF.